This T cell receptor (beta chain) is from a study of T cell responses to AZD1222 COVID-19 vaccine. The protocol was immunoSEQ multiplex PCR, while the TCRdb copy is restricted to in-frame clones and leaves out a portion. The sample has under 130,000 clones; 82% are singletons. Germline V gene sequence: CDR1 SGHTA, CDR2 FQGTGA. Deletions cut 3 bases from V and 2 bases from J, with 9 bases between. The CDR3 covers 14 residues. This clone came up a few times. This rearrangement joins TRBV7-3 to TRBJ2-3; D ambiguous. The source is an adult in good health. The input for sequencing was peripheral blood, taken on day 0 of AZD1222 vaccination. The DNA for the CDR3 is TGTGCCAGCAGCTTGGACGGAAACACAGATACGCAGTATTTT. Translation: CASSLDGNTDTQYF.